A selection of T cell receptor beta chains follows, all from one sample in a study of shared clonotypes between healthy human individuals. TCRdb keeps only in-frame clones here, not all; method: immunoSEQ multiplex PCR. The sample includes fewer than 2.5 million clones, 80% to 95% of them seen just once. Material: naive CD4+ T cells from PBMCs. These receptors originate from a man aged 18 to 30 in good health. Some clones in this sample may be carry-over from other donors' samples. Each CDR3 is given with its conserved first and last residue. A D gene is named only where the DNA matches it firmly.

TRBJ2-7	TRBV5-1	TRBD2	TGCGCCAGCAGACCTACTAGCGGGAGCGTTTACGAGCAGTACTTC	CASRPTSGSVYEQYF
TRBJ2-3	TRBV28	TRBD2	TGTGCCAGTGGGACTAGCGGGAGGGATACGCAGTATTTT	CASGTSGRDTQYF
TRBJ2-3	TRBV7-9	TRBD2	TGTGCCAGCAGCTGGGGACTAGCGGGAGCCGAAGATACGCAGTATTTT	CASSWGLAGAEDTQYF
TRBJ2-7	TRBV27	TRBD2	TGTGCCAGCACCAAGCGGGAGGTCCCCTACGAGCAGTACTTC	CASTKREVPYEQYF
TRBJ1-5	TRBV5-1	.	TGCGCCAGCAGCTTGGGAGGGACAAGCAATCAGCCCCAGCATTTT	CASSLGGTSNQPQHF
TRBJ1-1	TRBV7-2	TRBD1	TGTGCCAGCAGCTCCGACAGGGAAGCTGAAGCTTTCTTT	CASSSDREAEAFF
TRBJ2-5	TRBV30	TRBD2	TGTGCCTGGAGTAATGGAAGGAGCGGGAGGGCAGTCGAGACCCAGTACTTC	CAWSNGRSGRAVETQYF
TRBJ1-4	TRBV9	TRBD1	TGTGCCAGCAGCATCCGGGACAGGGGTGAAAAACTGTTTTTT	CASSIRDRGEKLFF
TRBJ1-3	TRBV30	.	TGTGCCTGGAGTGTGGGGGACGCGAAAAATGGAAACACCATATATTTT	CAWSVGDAKNGNTIYF
TRBJ2-5	TRBV4-1	.	TGCGCCAGCAGCCAGTCGATGTTAGGGGGAGGAGAGACCCAGTACTTC	CASSQSMLGGGETQYF
TRBJ1-1	TRBV6-1	.	TGTGCCAGCACTCAAAGGGACAACTCTAACACTGAAGCTTTCTTT	CASTQRDNSNTEAFF
TRBJ2-2	TRBV2	TRBD2	TGTGCCAGCAGTGAAGGGACTAGCCGGAACACCGGGGAGCTGTTTTTT	CASSEGTSRNTGELFF
TRBJ1-2	TRBV7-8	.	TGTGCCAGCAGCTTATTTGTCGGATCACAATATGGCTACACCTTC	CASSLFVGSQYGYTF
TRBJ1-1	TRBV5-6	.	TGTGCCAGCAGCTTCTACATGAACACTGAAGCTTTCTTT	CASSFYMNTEAFF
TRBJ2-1	TRBV9	TRBD2	TGTGCCAGCAGCGTACGGGAGGGGACCTACAATGAGCAGTTCTTC	CASSVREGTYNEQFF
TRBJ2-3	TRBV27	.	TGTGCCAGCAGACGCCTAATCCCCGATACGCAGTATTTT	CASRRLIPDTQYF
TRBJ2-3	TRBV6-6	.	TGTGCCAGCAGTTACCGGGACCCTCGCACAGATACGCAGTATTTT	CASSYRDPRTDTQYF
TRBJ1-2	TRBV7-2	.	TGTGCCAGCAGCTTCCCACGCAGCTATGGCTACACCTTC	CASSFPRSYGYTF
TRBJ2-3	TRBV5-4	TRBD2	TGTGCCAGCCCCGGGGCCGCGGGAGGGAGCACAGATACGCAGTATTTT	CASPGAAGGSTDTQYF
TRBJ2-6	TRBV5-6	.	TGTGCCAGCAGCTTCTCCCCCTCTGGGGCCAACGTCCTGACTTTC	CASSFSPSGANVLTF
TRBJ1-1	TRBV7-9	.	TGTGCCAGCAGCTTAGACGGCCGGGAGGCTTTCTTT	CASSLDGREAFF
TRBJ1-4	TRBV7-9	.	TGTGCCAGCAGCTTGTTGACCCCCGCAACTAATGAAAAACTGTTTTTT	CASSLLTPATNEKLFF
TRBJ1-2	TRBV28	.	TGTGCCAGCAGTGGAGACAGGATTACCGATGGCTACACCTTC	CASSGDRITDGYTF
TRBJ2-5	TRBV29-1	TRBD2	TGCAGCGTTGATGGAGTCCTAGCGGGAGTTGAGACCCAGTACTTC	CSVDGVLAGVETQYF